A few counts support the clone carrying this TCR beta chain. Antigen: not known. CDR1 and CDR2 (germline): MNHEY, SMNVEV (reference sequence). V dropped 5 bases and J dropped 6; count of bases not matched to a gene: 12. The CDR3 has 16 amino acids. This sample stems from a study of T cells in Graves' hyperthyroidism and ophthalmopathy. Across the study: Before any treatment, at initial diagnosis, peripheral blood was collected. Whole-study findings and limits: Median prediction lead before ophthalmopathy onset was about 6.3 months with the model.

From RNA transcripts, TCR beta CDR3 regions were amplified. The study used the HTBI primer set for a first-round RT-PCR of the TCR CDR3. In TCRdb, the multiplex PCR reads were re-called with MiXCR into one record per CDR3 protein. Here the sample spans about 770,000 distinct CDR3 sequences, about 17% being singletons. Material for sequencing was blood. This sequence joins TRBV27 and TRBJ1-4; 7 bases line up with TRBD1. The receptor's source is a woman aged 45 to 65 with Graves' hyperthyroidism that later progressed to Graves' ophthalmopathy. The chain's CDR3 is CASSINRQGRDEKLFF. CDR3 DNA: TGTGCCAGCAGTATAAACCGACAGGGTCGGGATGAAAAACTGTTTTTT.